This record looks at one TCR beta chain sequence and its context. The method was immunoSEQ multiplex PCR; TCRdb's version includes in-frame clones alone and lacks a portion of them. The data hold roughly 400,000 clones, with more than 80% observed a single time. The sample originates from a study of blood T cell repertoires in COVID-19. Background on the study: The origin of the acute and convalescent COVID-19 samples was the United States, Italy and Spain.

The CDR3 is 17 amino acids. Germline V gives CDR1 SGDLS, CDR2 YYNGEE. The V segment lost 0 bases and the J segment 6 bases; nucleotides outside the gene matches: 11. Everyone who took part was about 18 to 90 years old, and they came from about two dozen US areas. Two negative PCRs, clearance, or symptom resolution characterized the recovered Cohort 3 donors. The clonotype was recovered from a man aged 30 to 45 who had recovered from COVID-19. The sequenced sample was PBMCs or T cells enriched from blood (not recorded which). The chain links TRBV9 to TRBJ2-1; the match to TRBD2 covers 8 bases. The CDR3 bases are TGTGCCAGCAGCGTAGGGTTAGCGGGACTGGGAATCAATGAGCAGTTCTTC. Encoded protein: CASSVGLAGLGINEQFF. Looking up the rest from reference TRBV9 and TRBJ2-1 gives the full variable domain: DSGVTQTPKHLITATGQRVTLRCSPRSGDLSVYWYQQSLDQGLQFLIQYYNGEERAKGNILERFSAQQFPDLHSELNLSSLELGDSALYFCASSVGLAGLGINEQFFGPGTRLTVL.